Each of the 30 T cell receptor beta chains below was sequenced from the same sample in a study of T cell responses to AZD1222 COVID-19 vaccine. Sequencing was performed with immunoSEQ multiplex PCR; in TCRdb, only in-frame clones are kept and a portion is missing. Among some 150,000 clones listed, about 85% were seen once. The sample was peripheral blood, taken after recovery from COVID-19. These TCRs come from an adult who had recovered from COVID-19.

The chain uses TRBV28 and TRBJ2-1; TRBD2 matches at 8 bases. V trimming: 3 bases; J trimming: 14 bases; junction bases outside the gene matches: 9. This CDR3 is built from 13 residues. Per the germline V gene, CDR1 is MDHEN and CDR2 is SYDVKM. CDR3 protein: CASSFSLGGGEFF. The CDR3 nucleotides read TGTGCCAGCAGTTTCTCCCTCGGGGGGGGTGAGTTCTTC.

The rearrangement joins TRBV7-9 to TRBJ1-2, with 7 bases lining up with TRBD1. This CDR3 contains 14 residues. The germline CDR1 and CDR2 sequences are SEHNR and FQNEAQ (reference sequence). J was trimmed by 4 bases and V by 4 bases; bases with no gene match: 6. The CDR3 is CASSSTTGTYGYTF. In nucleotides, the CDR3 is TGTGCCAGCAGCTCTACGACAGGGACCTATGGCTACACCTTC.

The chain is built from TRBV29-1 and TRBJ2-2, with D unclear. Germline V gene lookup returns CDR1 SQVTM and CDR2 ANQGSEA. There are 13 residues in the CDR3. V lost 4 bases and J lost 4, with 10 bases in between. The CDR3 here is CSVGKGVTGELFF. CDR3 DNA: TGCAGCGTTGGGAAAGGTGTCACCGGGGAGCTGTTTTTT.

V usage is TRBV7-2 and J usage is TRBJ1-6, with 8 bases matching TRBD1. In germline, CDR1 is SGHTA, CDR2 FQGNSA. V was pared by 5 bases and J by 11 bases, with 11 bases of the junction left unmatched. CDR3 length equals 15 residues. The CDR3 nucleotides are TGTGCCAGCAGCCTCAGGACAGGGAAGGGCCCACCCCTCCACTTT. Residues: CASSLRTGKGPPLHF.

The J gene is TRBJ1-2, the V gene TRBV7-9, with D hard to call. The CDR3 runs 13 residues. V was cut by 1 base and J by 8 bases, with 11 bases left in between. Germline V gives CDR1 SEHNR, CDR2 FQNEAQ (reference sequence). CDR3 DNA: TGTGCCAGCAGCTTAGAGGCAGGAGGGGGCTACACCTTC. It encodes CASSLEAGGGYTF.

Comments on this clone: Within the sample, other DNA sequences also encode this same CDR3. The chain links TRBV27 to TRBJ2-3, with D possibly TRBD2 on 6 matching bases. CDR1 is MNHEY, CDR2 SMNVEV, per germline (reference sequence). The CDR3 is made up of 14 amino acids. V was shortened by 4 bases and J by 3 bases, with 11 bases between the two germline ends. The CDR3 DNA reads TGTGCCAGCAGTTCATGGAGGGGAACAGATACGCAGTATTTT. This sequence encodes CASSSWRGTDTQYF.

This clone was detected once. The CDR3 protein is CASSQGGNYGYTF. CDR3 DNA sequence: TGCGCCAGCAGCCAAGGGGGTAACTATGGCTACACCTTC. The V call is TRBV4-3, the J call TRBJ1-2; D is undetermined. CDR1 and CDR2 (germline): LGHNA, YSLEER. The CDR3 has 13 residues. The ends were cut back, 1 base at V and 1 base at J, with 4 bases in the middle.

V gene TRBV2 combines with J gene TRBJ1-6, with D possibly TRBD1 on 6 matching bases. The V gene's germline CDR1 is SNHLY and CDR2 FYNNEI. V was cut by 8 bases and J by 8 bases, with 13 bases left in between. The CDR3 consists of 13 residues. The CDR3 region has the DNA TGTGCCAGCGGGGGCTCCGCTGATTCACCCCTCCACTTT. It encodes CASGGSADSPLHF.

V usage is TRBV11-3 and J usage is TRBJ2-7; TRBD2 matches 9 bases. V lost 5 bases to trimming and J lost 2 bases; unmatched junction nucleotides: 1. There are 13 residues in the CDR3. Germline V gives CDR1 SGHNT, CDR2 YENEEA. This chain's CDR3 is CASSRGGAYEQYF. The DNA for the CDR3 is TGTGCCAGCAGCCGCGGGGGGGCCTACGAGCAGTACTTC.

This clone was seen just once. V and J are TRBV5-1 and TRBJ2-5; 9 nucleotides match TRBD1. From germline, CDR1 is SGHRS and CDR2 YFSETQ. V dropped 3 bases and J dropped 5; count of bases not matched to a gene: 5. The CDR3 contains 14 residues. The CDR3 bases are TGCGCCAGCAGCTGGACAGGGGACGGTGAGACCCAGTACTTC. It translates to CASSWTGDGETQYF.

The chain is built from TRBV10-1 and TRBJ1-1; D gene unclear. This CDR3 contains 14 residues. Germline V lookup: CDR1 WNHNN, CDR2 SYGVQD (reference sequence). Trimming took 0 bases from V and 5 from J, leaving 10 bases between them. In DNA, the CDR3 is TGCGCCAGCAGTGAGTCCACGGGGAGTACTGAAGCTTTCTTT. Amino acids: CASSESTGSTEAFF.

The chain recombines TRBV7-3 with TRBJ2-6; D not resolved. Germline lookup yields CDR1 SGHTA and CDR2 FQGTGA. V was shortened by 5 bases and J by 4 bases, with 12 bases between the two germline ends. The CDR3 runs 15 residues. DNA for the CDR3: TGTGCCAGCAGCGTGGATCCCCCCGGGGCCAACGTCCTGACTTTC. Protein: CASSVDPPGANVLTF.

The CDR3 spells CASSLITSGRGNEQFF. Written as DNA, the CDR3 is TGTGCCAGCAGCTTAATAACTAGCGGGAGGGGCAATGAGCAGTTCTTC. The chain links TRBV7-9 to TRBJ2-1, with 13 nucleotides matching TRBD2. The CDR3 length is 16 residues. Germline assignment: CDR1 SEHNR and CDR2 FQNEAQ (reference sequence). After removal of 2 bases from V and 6 bases from J, the junction contained 4 bases not matched to a gene.

The genes are TRBV2 and TRBJ2-2; 9 bases map to TRBD1. Germline assignment: CDR1 SNHLY and CDR2 FYNNEI. This CDR3 has 19 amino acids. The V and J ends lost 5 bases and 1 base, in that order; junction bases with no gene match: 14. CDR3: CASSRLLTGTGRNTGELFF. The DNA for the CDR3 is TGTGCCAGCAGTCGACTTCTTACCGGGACAGGGAGGAACACCGGGGAGCTGTTTTTT. The full variable domain, in which reference TRBV2 and TRBJ2-2 provide the parts outside the CDR3, is EPEVTQTPSHQVTQMGQEVILRCVPISNHLYFYWYRQILGQKVEFLVSFYNNEISEKSEIFDDQFSVERPDGSNFTLKIRSTKLEDSAMYFCASSRLLTGTGRNTGELFFGEGSRLTVL.

This clone was seen once. The chain couples TRBV5-1 to TRBJ2-2; D unclear. The CDR3 is 12 amino acids. Per germline, CDR1 SGHRS and CDR2 YFSETQ. Trimming removed 1 base at V and 4 bases at J, with 2 bases between. The CDR3 loop is CASSLITGELFF. In nucleotides, the CDR3 is TGCGCCAGCAGCTTGATCACCGGGGAGCTGTTTTTT.

J is TRBJ2-2 and V is TRBV7-2; 11 nucleotides align to TRBD2. Germline values: CDR1 SGHTA, CDR2 FQGNSA. V lost 3 bases and J lost 4; bases outside the gene matches: 4. The CDR3 runs to 16 residues. CDR3 in DNA: TGTGCCAGCAGCTTCTCGACTAGCGGGGTCACCGGGGAGCTGTTTTTT. Its protein product is CASSFSTSGVTGELFF.

This sequence joins TRBV15 and TRBJ2-7; D unresolved. The CDR3 extends over 15 amino acids. Germline loops: CDR1 LNHNV, CDR2 YYDKDF (reference sequence). V lost 0 bases and J lost 2, with 11 bases in between. CDR3 bases: TGTGCCACCAGCAGAGACCAGAGGAGTACCTACGAGCAGTACTTC. Its translation is CATSRDQRSTYEQYF.

The chain uses TRBV6-5 and TRBJ2-5; D is perhaps TRBD1 (5 bases). V was shortened by 0 bases and J by 1 base, with 9 bases between the two germline ends. Per germline, CDR1 MNHEY and CDR2 SVGAGI. This CDR3 comprises 15 residues. The CDR3 region is CASSYSGQGQETQYF. CDR3 nucleotide sequence: TGTGCCAGCAGTTACTCGGGTCAGGGCCAAGAGACCCAGTACTTC.

The chain employs TRBV20-1 and TRBJ1-1, with no clear D. Germline CDR1 reads DFQATT; CDR2 reads SNEGSKA (reference sequence). Trimming removed 3 bases at V and 5 bases at J, with 10 bases between. This CDR3 has 12 amino acids. The CDR3 protein is CSASRRATEAFF. CDR3 in DNA: TGCAGTGCTAGTCGGCGGGCTACTGAAGCTTTCTTT.

The rearrangement links TRBV18 to TRBJ2-3; 9 bases line up with TRBD2. V lost 1 base and J lost 4; bases outside the gene matches: 3. The CDR3 loop spans 15 amino acids. The germline V gene has CDR1 KGHSH and CDR2 LQKENI. CDR3 protein: CASSPLAGEADTQYF. The CDR3 DNA follows: TGTGCCAGCTCACCACTAGCGGGAGAGGCAGATACGCAGTATTTT. Drawing the rest from reference TRBV18 and TRBJ2-3, the complete variable domain is NAGVMQNPRHLVRRRGQEARLRCSPMKGHSHVYWYRQLPEEGLKFMVYLQKENIIDESGMPKERFSAEFPKEGPSILRIQQVVRGDSAAYFCASSPLAGEADTQYFGPGTRLTVL.

The chain couples TRBV18 to TRBJ2-7; maybe TRBD2 (5 bases). CDR1 and CDR2 (germline): KGHSH, LQKENI. This CDR3 has 14 amino acids. Trimming pared 3 bases from V and 4 bases from J, leaving 13 bases between. CDR3 sequence reads: CASSPQTGLYEQYF. CDR3 nucleotides: TGTGCCAGCTCACCCCAGACGGGGTTGTACGAGCAGTACTTC. Supplemented by reference TRBV18 and TRBJ2-7, the full variable domain reads NAGVMQNPRHLVRRRGQEARLRCSPMKGHSHVYWYRQLPEEGLKFMVYLQKENIIDESGMPKERFSAEFPKEGPSILRIQQVVRGDSAAYFCASSPQTGLYEQYFGPGTRLTVT.

CDR3 region: CASSLVGNSPLHF. The CDR3, as DNA: TGTGCCAGCAGCTTAGTAGGGAATTCACCCCTCCACTTT. This chain joins TRBV11-2 and TRBJ1-6, with D unresolved. The CDR3 sequence is 13 residues long. In germline, CDR1 is SGHAT, CDR2 FQNNGV. The V gene lost 1 base and the J gene lost 7 bases, with 5 bases spanning the gap.

The chain employs TRBV7-2 and TRBJ1-5; unclear D gene. CDR3 length: 12 residues. CDR1 SGHTA and CDR2 FQGNSA come from the germline V gene. Trimming removed 1 base from V and 3 bases from J, with 1 base in between. The CDR3 nucleotides read TGTGCCAGCAGCTTAGACAATCAGCCCCAGCATTTT. As protein: CASSLDNQPQHF.

V and J are TRBV3-1 (or the pseudogene TRBV3-2) and TRBJ1-5; no clear D. V was shortened by 1 base and J by 0 bases, with 4 bases between the two germline ends. CDR3 size: 14 residues. The V gene's germline CDR1 is LGHDT and CDR2 YNNKEL (reference sequence). CDR3 protein: CASSQGNSNQPQHF. The CDR3 nucleotides read TGTGCCAGCAGCCAAGGAAATAGCAATCAGCCCCAGCATTTT.

This clone was counted between two and nine times. The V gene is TRBV10-3, the J gene TRBJ1-1, with D perhaps matching TRBD1 (6 bases). Germline CDR1 and CDR2: ENHRY and SYGVKD. The CDR3 contains 14 residues. V was trimmed by 8 bases and J by 0 bases, leaving 13 bases between them. CDR3 in amino acids: CAIGQGWMNTEAFF. CDR3 bases: TGTGCCATCGGGCAGGGGTGGATGAACACTGAAGCTTTCTTT.

This clone has just a few counts. The chain combines TRBV5-6 with TRBJ2-5; 10 nucleotides agree with TRBD2. J lost 4 bases, V lost 0 bases, and 3 bases had no gene match. The CDR3 runs to 15 residues. Germline V CDR1 and CDR2: SGHDT, YYEEEE. The CDR3 nucleotides are TGTGCCAGCAGCTTGGAGCTAGCGGGGGCAGAGACCCAGTACTTC. This gives the protein CASSLELAGAETQYF. The full variable domain, completed using reference TRBV5-6 and TRBJ2-5, is DAGVTQSPTHLIKTRGQQVTLRCSPKSGHDTVSWYQQALGQGPQFIFQYYEEEERQRGNFPDRFSGHQFPNYSSELNVNALLLGDSALYLCASSLELAGAETQYFGPGTRLLVL.

V is TRBV3-1 (or the pseudogene TRBV3-2) and J is TRBJ1-1; D is uncertain. The germline V and J ends were trimmed by 4 bases and 0 bases, with 9 bases remaining between them. This CDR3 comprises 14 residues. Germline values: CDR1 LGHDT, CDR2 YNNKEL (reference sequence). The chain's CDR3 is CASSPQTMNTEAFF. The CDR3 region has the DNA TGTGCCAGCAGCCCCCAGACAATGAACACTGAAGCTTTCTTT.

The V call is TRBV28, the J call TRBJ1-1; D is unclear. The CDR3 length is 12 residues. Germline V gene sequence: CDR1 MDHEN, CDR2 SYDVKM. V lost 1 base to trimming and J lost 7 bases, with 7 bases between them. The CDR3 DNA is TGTGCCAGCAGTTTATTGGACGGTGAAGCTTTCTTT. Protein sequence: CASSLLDGEAFF.

The chain employs TRBV19 and TRBJ1-1; 11 bases are shared with TRBD1. This CDR3 spans 18 amino acids. The germline gives CDR1 LNHDA, CDR2 SQIVND (reference sequence). After removal of 5 bases from V and 10 bases from J, the junction contained 21 bases not matched to a gene. The CDR3 DNA reads as TGTGCCAGTAGTTCCTCGGCGGACAGGGGGCGTTTGCGTGGAGGAGCTTTCTTT. Protein sequence: CASSSSADRGRLRGGAFF.

This clone counts as medium-sized. The chain couples TRBV9 to TRBJ2-5; 9 bases match TRBD2. The CDR3 covers 17 residues. Germline V gene lookup returns CDR1 SGDLS and CDR2 YYNGEE. The trim removed 1 base at V and 4 bases at J, leaving 11 bases unmatched. The CDR3 region has the DNA TGTGCCAGCAGCGTACGGGCGGGGGGGCCTCTGGCAGAGACCCAGTACTTC. Protein sequence: CASSVRAGGPLAETQYF.